What follows describes a single T cell receptor beta chain. It has no known antigen specificity. Nothing much larger sits one base from this clone, and base qualities are not available. The immunoSEQ Assay was used to sequence TCRbeta CDR3 regions. After extraction, genomic DNA underwent amplification by bias-controlled multiplex PCR, followed by high-throughput sequencing. On the study's bioinformatics: To quantify the absolute abundance of every unique TCRbeta CDR3 region, sequences were collapsed and filtered. T cell fraction was estimated by normalization of TCRbeta template counts to usable DNA, with usable DNA being measured through amplification of reference genes present in all nucleated cells. Repertoire TCRs were annotated as SARS-CoV-2-specific when V gene, CDR3 amino acid sequence and J gene were exactly matched to a known reactive TCR set. The reference SARS-CoV-2 TCR set came from MIRA and was filtered for enrichment in COVID-19-positive ImmuneCODE repertoires, removing public or cross-reactive TCRs. Based on the MIRA antigens, annotated TCRs were further analysed at the level of specific ORF or position within ORF. Depth was the summed frequency of annotated unique rearrangements, while breadth was defined as annotated unique rearrangements over total unique productive rearrangements. Two-sided Wilcoxon rank-sum tests were applied when comparing TCR breadth between groups. In TCRdb, the immuneACCESS table is reduced to in-frame sequences with V and J assigned. These tables do not hold every clone; where another copy was compared, an unresolved V gene accounts for under half, and the others remain unexplained. V, J and clone size are those of that table, while D and trimming were read from the DNA. The sample table shows around 450,000 clones, and 89% are seen once. The ten biggest clones cover 1.5% to 2% of the sample.

The treatment or condition label corresponds to: 19 received Ad26.COV2.S at low or high dose, single or two shots; several received placebo; per-sample allocation not given. Repertoires of vaccine and placebo recipients were sequenced from samples taken on day 63 after the first injection. Cohort 1b enrolled 20 to 30 adults aged 18-55 years at a single site in Boston, USA, between 29 July and 7 August 2020. As a vaccine, Ad26.COV2.S was a replication-incompetent adenovirus type 26 vector that expressed a prefusion-stabilized SARS-CoV-2 spike protein derived from the original Wuhan strain. Reading the germline V gene gives CDR1 ENHRY and CDR2 SYGVKD. The junction carries 10 bases between V and J, which are trimmed by 8 bases and 5 bases respectively. Taken from cysteine to phenylalanine, the CDR3 has 12 residues. The DNA shown is the 36-base CDR3, in frame from base 1. The sample originates from a study of Ad26.COV2.S vaccination and SARS-CoV-2 variants (dated by TCRdb to the early 2020s). For the study in its entirety: Donors in the vaccine arm were drawn from COV1001, a multicentre, randomized, double-blind, placebo-controlled phase I-IIa trial testing Ad26.COV2.S in healthy adults. Ad26.COV2.S was given intramuscularly at 5x10^10 or 1x10^11 viral particles, as a single shot or as two shots 56 days apart. TCRbeta repertoire sequencing served as the tool for gauging how specific and how broad the SARS-CoV-2-reactive T cell receptors were following Ad26.COV2.S vaccination. The TCR-sequenced set comprised approximately 32 samples: around 20 Ad26.COV2.S vaccine recipients, 5 placebo recipients and 8 SARS-CoV-2 convalescent individuals. Trial participants were randomized into five groups of five: low-dose or high-dose Ad26.COV2.S given once or twice, or placebo on both occasions. Blinding of investigators to trial group allocation was maintained during experiments and outcome assessment. General findings and caveats noted by the study authors: Higher spike-specific TCR breadth was observed in Ad26.COV2.S recipients than in placebo recipients (P = 0.0014). After vaccination, substantial breadth of spike-specific CD8+ and CD4+ T cell responses was reported. According to the authors, total T cell responses may have been underestimated by the TCR breadth and depth analyses. Vaccine and placebo recipients had comparable non-spike TCR breadth, which fits with the vaccine containing only spike. The study was not powered for comparison of responses between vaccine doses or regimens.

The V and J segments used are TRBV10-3 and TRBJ2-1; no confident D gene assignment can be made. The clonotype originates from a person aged 18-60 years who received the Ad26.COV2.S COVID-19 vaccine or a placebo. The sample was peripheral blood, taken in a trial of Ad26.COV2.S vaccine versus placebo. The DNA sequence is given as TGTGCCATCGGGCGGCTAAACAATGAGCAGTTCTTC. The encoded protein is CAIGRLNNEQFF.